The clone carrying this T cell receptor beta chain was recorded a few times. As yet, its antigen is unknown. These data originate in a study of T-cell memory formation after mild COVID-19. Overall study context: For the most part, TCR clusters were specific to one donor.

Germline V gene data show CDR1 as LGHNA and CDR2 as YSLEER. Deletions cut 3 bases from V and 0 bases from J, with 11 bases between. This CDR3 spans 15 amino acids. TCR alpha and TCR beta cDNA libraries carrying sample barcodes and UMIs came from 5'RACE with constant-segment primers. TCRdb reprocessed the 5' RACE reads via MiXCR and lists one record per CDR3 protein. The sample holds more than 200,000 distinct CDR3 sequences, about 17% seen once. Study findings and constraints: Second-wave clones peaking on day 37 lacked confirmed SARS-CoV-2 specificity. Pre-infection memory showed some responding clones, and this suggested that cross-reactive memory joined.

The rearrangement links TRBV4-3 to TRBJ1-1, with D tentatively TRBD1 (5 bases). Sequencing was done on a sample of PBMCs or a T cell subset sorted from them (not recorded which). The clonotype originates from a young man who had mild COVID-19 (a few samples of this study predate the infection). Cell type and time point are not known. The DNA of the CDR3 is TGCGCCAGCAGCCAGGGGGATAAAATGAACACTGAAGCTTTCTTT. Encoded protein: CASSQGDKMNTEAFF.